The 29 T cell receptor beta chains in this list originate from one sample, sequenced in a study of cytomegalovirus exposure and HLA in healthy donors. Profiled with immunoSEQ multiplex PCR; TCRdb holds only in-frame clones, not every one. The data show more than 95,000 clones, with around 94% seen just once and less than 1.5% held by the top ten. Sequenced input: PBMCs. These receptors originate from a woman under 30 in good health and CMV-seronegative.

The V and J genes are TRBV30 and TRBJ2-1; the D is unclear. This CDR3 spans 12 amino acids. Germline CDR1 is GTSNPN and CDR2 is SVGIG (reference sequence). V was shortened by 4 bases and J by 8 bases, with 12 bases between the two germline ends. This CDR3 is CAWNRVFDEQFF. The CDR3, as DNA: TGTGCCTGGAATCGGGTGTTCGATGAGCAGTTCTTC.

About this clone itself: Compared with germline, one end of the junction differs, possibly owing to a read error. The chain employs TRBV6-1 and TRBJ2-1; TRBD1 is a possible D gene (5 bases). Germline lookup yields CDR1 MNHNS and CDR2 SASEGT. The CDR3 sequence is 12 residues long. The DNA of the CDR3 is TGTGCCACCAACGTGGTAGGGGAAGAGCTGTTCTTC. It codes for CATNVVGEELFF.

This chain joins TRBV27 and TRBJ2-1, with 10 positions matching TRBD1. The CDR3 consists of 13 residues. Germline V CDR1 and CDR2: MNHEY, SMNVEV (reference sequence). The junction had 11 bases not matched to a gene; V was cut back by 6 bases and J by 15 bases. CDR3 protein: CASRFGGGQGTFF. As DNA, the CDR3 is TGTGCCAGCAGATTTGGTGGGGGACAGGGGACGTTCTTC.

Points on this clone: A much larger clone lies a single base off, so this may be a read error. Different DNA sequences within this sample yield the same CDR3. The rearrangement links TRBV6-5 to TRBJ2-3, with 15 bases aligning to TRBD2. Germline-derived CDR1 and CDR2 are MNHEY and SVGAGI. The CDR3 runs 15 residues. V shed 5 bases and J 4 bases; nucleotides not matched to a gene: 1. The DNA for the CDR3 is TGTGCCAGCAGTGGACTAGCGGGAGGGCCAGATACGCAGTATTTT. It specifies CASSGLAGGPDTQYF.

The genes are TRBV28 and TRBJ1-2; TRBD1 is a possible D gene (5 bases). V lost 5 bases and J 8 bases, leaving 21 bases between the germline ends. Germline CDR1 and CDR2: MDHEN and SYDVKM. The CDR3 is made up of 15 amino acids. This CDR3 is CASSPADKVFGGYTF. In DNA form, the CDR3 reads TGTGCCAGCAGTCCCGCGGACAAGGTCTTTGGCGGCTACACCTTC.

This chain links TRBV9 with TRBJ2-7, with D perhaps matching TRBD2 (5 bases). The V end was cut by 0 bases, the J end by 3 bases, with 7 bases between. Germline V gene lookup returns CDR1 SGDLS and CDR2 YYNGEE. This CDR3 contains 13 residues. CDR3 sequence: CASSVEEGYEQYF. As DNA, the CDR3 is TGTGCCAGCAGCGTAGAAGAGGGCTACGAGCAGTACTTC.

The V call is TRBV27, the J call TRBJ2-3; 7 nucleotides align to TRBD1. The CDR3 runs to 16 residues. Trimming took 4 bases from V and 1 from J; bases not matched to a gene: 8. The V gene's germline CDR1 is MNHEY and CDR2 SMNVEV (reference sequence). CDR3 in amino acids: CASSSIQGLGTDTQYF. DNA of the CDR3: TGTGCCAGCAGTTCAATACAGGGGCTGGGCACAGATACGCAGTATTTT.

The V and J genes are TRBV19 and TRBJ1-6; D is undetermined. This CDR3 has 12 residues. The germline V gene encodes CDR1 LNHDA and CDR2 SQIVND (reference sequence). V was clipped by 6 bases and J by 8 bases, with 8 bases between them. The CDR3 DNA reads as TGTGCCAGTAGGAGGGCGGATTCACCCCTCCACTTT. Translated, it gives CASRRADSPLHF.

The gene calls are TRBV28 and TRBJ1-1, with no clear D. This CDR3 has 11 residues. Trimming cost V 6 bases and J 4 bases, with 6 bases left between them. CDR1 MDHEN and CDR2 SYDVKM come from the germline V gene. The CDR3 nucleotides are TGTGCCAGCAGCACTTTCACTGAAGCTTTCTTT. It yields the protein CASSTFTEAFF.

The chain couples TRBV5-1 to TRBJ2-3, with TRBD1 matching over 10 bases. CDR1 SGHRS and CDR2 YFSETQ come from the germline V gene. This CDR3 comprises 15 residues. Trimming took 4 bases from V and 3 from J; bases not matched to a gene: 5. In DNA form, the CDR3 reads TGCGCCAGCAGCCCGGGACAGGGGAGGACAGATACGCAGTATTTT. This gives the protein CASSPGQGRTDTQYF.

The chain joins TRBV7-2 to TRBJ1-1; D ambiguous. CDR3 length: 14 residues. V dropped 1 base and J dropped 4 bases, with 10 bases sitting between them. Germline V gene data show CDR1 as SGHTA and CDR2 as FQGNSA. CDR3 in amino acids: CASSLDVESTEAFF. Written as DNA, the CDR3 is TGTGCCAGCAGCTTAGACGTAGAGAGCACTGAAGCTTTCTTT.

This chain connects TRBV9 to TRBJ2-3; D may be TRBD1 (5 bases). The CDR3 spans 15 residues. Germline CDR1 and CDR2: SGDLS and YYNGEE. Trimming left V 3 bases short and J 4 bases short, with 15 bases between. The CDR3 region is CASSDQGNDADTQYF. In DNA, the CDR3 is TGTGCCAGCAGCGATCAGGGTAATGACGCAGATACGCAGTATTTT.

The rearrangement links TRBV2 to TRBJ2-5, with a weak D call TRBD2 (6 bases). The CDR3 runs to 12 residues. The V gene's germline CDR1 is SNHLY and CDR2 FYNNEI. V shed 7 bases and J shed 5 bases, with 11 bases lying between them. As DNA, the CDR3 is TGTGCCAGCAACGAAGGAGGGGAGACCCAGTACTTC. This translates into CASNEGGETQYF.

The chain is built from TRBV7-8 and TRBJ1-1; possible D gene TRBD1, 5 bases. CDR1 SGHVS and CDR2 FQNEAQ come from the germline V gene. V lost 2 bases and J 1 base, leaving 11 bases between the germline ends. The CDR3 runs 15 residues. This chain's CDR3 is CASSLWGRKNTEAFF. CDR3 sequence (DNA): TGTGCCAGCAGCTTATGGGGCAGGAAGAACACTGAAGCTTTCTTT.

The genes are TRBV28 and TRBJ2-7, with 8 bases fitting TRBD2. The V and J ends lost 6 bases and 4 bases, in that order; junction bases with no gene match: 8. CDR1 and CDR2 (germline): MDHEN, SYDVKM. The CDR3 consists of 14 residues. CDR3 DNA sequence: TGTGCCAGCAGGTTGACTAGCGCTAATTACGAGCAGTACTTC. It specifies CASRLTSANYEQYF. Using reference TRBV28 and TRBJ2-7 for the parts outside the CDR3, the full variable domain is DVKVTQSSRYLVKRTGEKVFLECVQDMDHENMFWYRQDPGLGLRLIYFSYDVKMKEKGDIPEGYSVSREKKERFSLILESASTNQTSMYLCASRLTSANYEQYFGPGTRLTVT.

The chain is built from TRBV21-1 and TRBJ1-6; TRBD1, the D gene given by the table, was not confirmed from the DNA. TRBV21-1 is assigned pseudogene status. The CDR3 has 14 residues. CDR3 protein: CASRDRVDNSPLHF. CDR3 DNA: TGTGCCAGCAGGGACAGGGTGGATAATTCACCCCTCCACTTT.

In this sample, this clone turned up once. This sequence joins TRBV10-3 and TRBJ1-2, with 9 bases that match TRBD1. Germline CDR1 is ENHRY and CDR2 is SYGVKD. V was clipped by 6 bases and J by 8 bases; unmatched bases: 19. This CDR3 contains 17 residues. CDR3 sequence: CAIRARDREGVSGGYTF. For the CDR3, the DNA is TGTGCCATCAGAGCTCGGGACAGGGAGGGAGTATCGGGCGGCTACACCTTC.

The chain is built from TRBV19 and TRBJ2-5; 9 nucleotides agree with TRBD2. CDR3 length: 14 residues. In germline, CDR1 is LNHDA, CDR2 SQIVND (reference sequence). Trimming removed 8 bases from V and 2 bases from J; junction bases left unmatched: 6. The CDR3 DNA is TGTGCCAGTTCTCCGACTAGCGGACAAGAGACCCAGTACTTC. Amino acid sequence: CASSPTSGQETQYF.

V and J are TRBV12-2 and TRBJ1-5; the table's D call TRBD1 went unverified against the DNA. TRBV12-2 is tagged as a pseudogene. This CDR3 spans 14 amino acids. DNA for the CDR3: TGTGCAAGTCGCTTAGGACAGAAGAATCAGCCCCAGCATTTT. It codes for CASRLGQKNQPQHF.

This sequence joins TRBV19 and TRBJ2-1, with 15 positions matching TRBD2. Germline V gene sequence: CDR1 LNHDA, CDR2 SQIVND (reference sequence). With V trimmed by 5 bases and J by 0 bases, 5 bases remained unmatched. CDR3 length: 18 residues. The CDR3 reads CASSFGLAGGFSYNEQFF. CDR3 coding DNA: TGTGCCAGTAGTTTTGGACTAGCGGGAGGGTTCTCCTACAATGAGCAGTTCTTC.

This rearrangement joins TRBV10-2 to TRBJ2-7; 11 bases line up with TRBD2. V shed 7 bases and J 5 bases; nucleotides not matched to a gene: 7. The CDR3 consists of 14 residues. Germline V gene lookup returns CDR1 WSHSY and CDR2 SAAADI. CDR3 loop: CASTLLAGGHEQYF. The DNA of the CDR3 is TGCGCCAGCACCCTGCTAGCGGGAGGCCACGAGCAGTACTTC.

This clone came up once. V is TRBV5-1 and J is TRBJ2-2, with a weak D call TRBD2 (5 bases). This CDR3 spans 16 amino acids. The germline V and J ends were trimmed by 4 bases and 1 base, with 14 bases remaining between them. From germline, CDR1 is SGHRS and CDR2 YFSETQ. CDR3 loop: CASSVTRVMNTGELFF. The CDR3 DNA is TGCGCCAGCAGCGTAACGCGGGTTATGAACACCGGGGAGCTGTTTTTT.

The chain joins TRBV5-8 to TRBJ1-1, with D maybe TRBD1 (6 bases). CDR1 is SGHTS, CDR2 YDEGEE, per germline. The V end was cut by 4 bases, the J end by 7 bases, with 26 bases between. The CDR3 is 17 residues long. The CDR3 here is CASSPTGFRLRDHEAFF. In nucleotides, the CDR3 is TGTGCCAGCAGCCCTACAGGGTTTAGGCTTAGGGACCATGAAGCTTTCTTT.

V and J are TRBV5-6 and TRBJ1-2; 7 bases are a match to TRBD1. The CDR3 runs 15 residues. V shed 0 bases and J 8 bases; nucleotides not matched to a gene: 10. Germline CDR1 reads SGHDT; CDR2 reads YYEEEE. The CDR3 DNA sequence: TGTGCCAGCAGCTTGGCCAGGCGACAGGGAGGCGGCTACACCTTC. It yields the protein CASSLARRQGGGYTF.

The V and J genes are TRBV6-6 and TRBJ1-5; TRBD1 agrees at 10 bases. CDR1 and CDR2 from the germline V gene are MNHNY and SVGAGI (reference sequence). V trimming: 6 bases; J trimming: 2 bases; junction bases outside the gene matches: 4. The CDR3 covers 15 residues. The CDR3 DNA reads as TGTGCCAGCAGCTACGGGACAGGGGGCAATCAGCCCCAGCATTTT. This encodes CASSYGTGGNQPQHF.

The chain is built from TRBV28 and TRBJ1-4; D ambiguous. This CDR3 region has 12 residues. V was pared by 10 bases and J by 0 bases, with 6 bases between. CDR1 and CDR2 from the germline V gene are MDHEN and SYDVKM. This chain's CDR3 is CATRATNEKLFF. The CDR3 nucleotides are TGTGCCACGAGGGCAACTAATGAAAAACTGTTTTTT.

A remark on this clone: At one of its ends the junction is not consistent with the germline gene, which may arise from a read error. The genes are TRBV14 and TRBJ1-5; D is unresolved. Germline CDR1 is SGHDN and CDR2 is FVKESK. This CDR3 comprises 13 residues. This CDR3 reads CASSQDSYQPQHF. The CDR3, as DNA: TGTGCCAGCAGCCAAGATAGCTATCAGCCCCAGCATTTT. The full variable domain, in which reference TRBV14 and TRBJ1-5 provide the parts outside the CDR3, is EAGVTQFPSHSVIEKGQTVTLRCDPISGHDNLYWYRRVMGKEIKFLLHFVKESKQDESGMPNNRFLAERTGGTYSTLKVQPAELEDSGVYFCASSQDSYQPQHFGDGTRLSIL.

V gene TRBV27 combines with J gene TRBJ2-5, with 9 nucleotides matching TRBD2. Germline V CDR1 and CDR2: MNHEY, SMNVEV (reference sequence). This CDR3 spans 13 amino acids. V lost 7 bases and J lost 1; bases outside the gene matches: 1. The CDR3 reads CASKTSGQETQYF. CDR3 nucleotide sequence: TGTGCCAGCAAGACTAGCGGCCAAGAGACCCAGTACTTC.

This sequence joins TRBV5-8 and TRBJ2-7; 11 positions agree with TRBD2. Losses at the gene ends were 0 bases for V and 2 bases for J; bases not matched to a gene: 1. The CDR3 contains 15 residues. The germline V gene has CDR1 SGHTS and CDR2 YDEGEE. CDR3 sequence reads: CASSLASGGPYEQYF. The CDR3 region has the DNA TGTGCCAGCAGCTTGGCTAGCGGGGGGCCCTACGAGCAGTACTTC.